This record covers a single T cell receptor beta chain. These data originate in a study of blood T cell repertoires in COVID-19. The method was immunoSEQ multiplex PCR; TCRdb's version includes in-frame clones alone and lacks a portion of them. The data hold over 25,000 clones, with 85% to 90% observed a single time. Trimming shortened V by 4 bases and J by 1 base, and 17 bases separated the two germline ends. The CDR3 totals 16 residues. Per the germline V gene, CDR1 is SGDLS and CDR2 is YYNGEE. The sequence derives from a human donor in a cohort sampled during active COVID-19. The sequencing sample was made of peripheral blood. The chain recombines TRBV9 with TRBJ1-1; the D gene is possibly TRBD1 (5 bases). The CDR3 nucleotides read TGTGCCAGCAGCTCATCGGGCGGGGGAGGGAACACTGAAGCTTTCTTT. It specifies CASSSSGGGGNTEAFF. Based on the CDR3 plus reference TRBV9 and TRBJ1-1, the full variable domain is DSGVTQTPKHLITATGQRVTLRCSPRSGDLSVYWYQQSLDQGLQFLIQYYNGEERAKGNILERFSAQQFPDLHSELNLSSLELGDSALYFCASSSSGGGGNTEAFFGQGTRLTVV.